The clone carrying this T cell receptor beta chain has a count of ten or more. What it binds is not known. Cyclophosphamide on days +3 and +4 followed busulfan-fludarabine conditioning and a marrow graft. Trimming removed 5 bases from V and 3 bases from J, with 16 bases in between. Germline V lookup: CDR1 LNHDA, CDR2 SQIVND (reference sequence). The CDR3 has 15 amino acids. This specimen comes from a study of T cells after posttransplantation cyclophosphamide. Findings and limits, study-wide: Recipient CMV seropositivity and CMV reactivation strongly tracked TRB clonality. Blood and skin or GI T cell repertoires showed limited TRB overlap. Donor-recipient repertoire similarity was low at 1-2 months, rising over year one.

Assay: immunoSEQ multiplex PCR; the TCRdb copy retains only in-frame clones and omits some. Altogether some 12,000 clones were found in the sample, and no singletons occur. The TCR sequence derives from a female patient aged 40-50 years who received an allogeneic stem cell transplant from a related donor, was CMV-positive, and had acute GVHD only. Certain T cells may be donor cells from the graft. The chain employs TRBV19 and TRBJ1-1, with D perhaps matching TRBD1 (6 bases). Sequencing was performed on PBMCs, taken after allogeneic stem cell transplant with posttransplant cyclophosphamide. This CDR3 is CASSASDRFYTEAFF. The CDR3 nucleotides read TGTGCCAGTAGTGCCTCAGACAGGTTCTACACTGAAGCTTTCTTT.